What follows is one TCR beta chain and its context. This sample is drawn from a study of blood T cell repertoires in COVID-19. Whole-study context: COVID-19 samples, acute and convalescent, were from the United States, Italy and Spain. PBMCs, B-cell-depleted T cells, or T cells were the source of the cDNA or gDNA that made up the material.

The CDR3 runs to 15 residues. V was clipped by 3 bases and J by 2 bases, with 11 bases between them. Germline V gives CDR1 MNHEY, CDR2 SMNVEV (reference sequence). Original processing methods: Scientists estimated how many nucleated cells there were by amplifying reference gene primers. Sequenced by immunoSEQ multiplex PCR; TCRdb stores in-frame clones only, minus some. V, J and clone size are taken as reported in that table, and D and trimming were inferred from the DNA itself. The profile shows tens of thousands of clones, 80% to 90% of them singletons. The receptor was isolated from a human donor with active COVID-19. The donor label of this sample is uncertain. The chain recombines TRBV27 with TRBJ2-4, with a tentative D call TRBD1 (5 bases). Material: peripheral blood. For the CDR3, the DNA is TGTGCCAGCAGTTTCCAGGGTCCACCCAAAAACATTCAGTACTTC. As protein: CASSFQGPPKNIQYF.